The sequence of this T cell receptor beta chain was determined in a study of T cells in women clearing cervical HPV infection. About the research overall: Cases were women with histologically confirmed HPV16-related CIN3 or worse, including a couple of invasive cancers. Only a few women had HLA typing results available.

Clones were sequenced by immunoSEQ multiplex PCR, and TCRdb holds only the in-frame ones, with some missing. This sample lists tens of thousands of clones; its ten largest clones have 7.5% to 10%. Germline CDR1 SEHNR, CDR2 FQNEAQ (reference sequence). The CDR3 loop spans 14 amino acids. V was clipped by 5 bases and J by 7 bases; unmatched bases: 10. About this clone itself: The read ends 3 residues shy of where the CDR3 ends; the end is completed using the germline J gene.

Sequences were obtained from blood buffy coat. This chain joins TRBV7-9 and TRBJ1-2, with 7 bases aligning to TRBD1. The sequence was obtained from a woman between 18 and 75 years old with a cervical HPV16 infection that either progressed to CIN3+ or cleared (not recorded which). The sequenced CDR3 bases are TGTGCCAGCAGCCCGGTGACAGGGACCGGTGGC. Translating gives CASSPVTGTGG. The entire CDR3 reads CASSPVTGTGGYTF.